This T cell receptor (beta chain) is drawn from a study of blood T cell repertoires in COVID-19. Study-wide context: The United States, Italy and Spain provided the acute and convalescent COVID-19 samples.

This clone was observed once. In terms of age and location, participants ranged from roughly 18 to 95 years and lived in about 25 US areas. Self-reported history from a screening survey and questionnaire set each donor's cohort. Original data processing: Amplified reference gene primers provided the basis for estimating nucleated cell counts. The assay was immunoSEQ multiplex PCR, and TCRdb's table has in-frame clones only and misses some. V, J and clone size were drawn from that table, and D and trimming were deduced from the DNA. The sample has some 230,000 clones, roughly nine tenths seen once; the top ten hold approximately 3.5%. The germline gives CDR1 SGHTA, CDR2 FQGNSA. This CDR3 is built from 16 residues. Trimming took 5 bases from V and 14 from J, leaving 25 bases between them.

This receptor was obtained from a woman aged 18-30 years in a cohort exposed to, infected with or recovered from COVID-19 (not recorded which). Input material: PBMCs or T cells enriched from blood (not recorded which). The chain joins TRBV7-2 to TRBJ1-6; tentative D call: TRBD1 (6 bases). The CDR3 region has the DNA TGTGCCAGCAGCCCGACAGGACAGCCGGCCGAGAGATCCCTCCACTTT. It specifies CASSPTGQPAERSLHF.